This T cell receptor (beta chain) emerged from a study of T cells after yellow fever vaccination. Study-level information: SMART-Seq v4 Ultra Low Input handled preparation of low-cell-number fractions. Findings of the study overall: It was the secondary response that reached its peak faster, day 5 versus 15, but it was weaker.

This clonotype turned up a few times. What it binds is unknown. TCRdb analysed the 5' RACE reads with MiXCR anew, one entry per CDR3 protein. Here the sample spans around 500,000 distinct CDR3 sequences, less than 25% being singletons. The V segment lost 3 bases and the J segment 13 bases; nucleotides outside the gene matches: 6. The CDR3 contains 14 residues. Germline CDR1 is KGHDR and CDR2 is SFDVKD. This sequence originates from a man between 18 and 35 years old who received the YFV17D yellow fever vaccine. The rearrangement joins TRBV24-1 to TRBJ2-1, with 12 bases fitting TRBD2. The material was PBMCs, obtained 21 days after the first yellow fever vaccination. This CDR3 is CATSDASGGEGQFF. CDR3 DNA sequence: TGTGCCACCAGTGATGCTAGCGGGGGGGAGGGTCAGTTCTTC.